This entry lists 9 T cell receptor beta chains sequenced from one sample in a study of blood T cell repertoires in COVID-19. Measured with immunoSEQ multiplex PCR; TCRdb has only the in-frame clones, and not every one. The sample has 40,000 to 50,000 clones; around 90% are singletons. Input material: peripheral blood. Every receptor here comes from a man aged 45-65 years with active COVID-19.

This clone was counted only a few times. The chain uses TRBV28 and TRBJ2-6; unclear D gene. The CDR3 length is 16 residues. V was cut by 6 bases and J by 0 bases, with 12 bases left in between. Germline assignment: CDR1 MDHEN and CDR2 SYDVKM. CDR3 sequence reads: CASRGVRISGANVLTF. The CDR3 coding sequence is TGTGCCAGCAGAGGAGTCCGGATCTCTGGGGCCAACGTCCTGACTTTC.

The chain carries TRBV10-3 and TRBJ2-1, with D possibly matching TRBD2 (6 bases). Germline V CDR1 and CDR2: ENHRY, SYGVKD. CDR3 length: 16 residues. V dropped 4 bases and J dropped 7 bases, with 20 bases sitting between them. The CDR3 is CAISGVRSAEGNEQFF. CDR3 coding DNA: TGTGCCATCAGTGGAGTACGGTCGGCGGAGGGGAATGAGCAGTTCTTC.

CDR3 region: CASSWDRVSSYEQYF. In nucleotides, the CDR3 is TGTGCCAGCAGCTGGGACAGGGTGAGCTCCTACGAGCAGTACTTC. The chain combines TRBV7-9 with TRBJ2-7; TRBD1 agrees at 9 bases. This CDR3 has 15 residues. CDR1 and CDR2 (germline): SEHNR, FQNEAQ (reference sequence). Trimming cost V 4 bases and J 0 bases; bases outside gene matches: 4.

The chain recombines TRBV7-6 with TRBJ2-7; TRBD1 agrees at 9 bases. The CDR3 runs 14 residues. Trimming took 4 bases from V and 4 from J; bases not matched to a gene: 5. Per the germline V gene, CDR1 is SGHVS and CDR2 is FNYEAQ. The CDR3 DNA reads as TGTGCCAGCAGCTCCGGGACAGGGAAATACGAGCAGTACTTC. Translated: CASSSGTGKYEQYF.

This chain connects TRBV19 to TRBJ1-3, with D unclear. V was shortened by 6 bases and J by 0 bases, with 6 bases between the two germline ends. Germline V CDR1 and CDR2: LNHDA, SQIVND (reference sequence). The CDR3 has 13 residues. The CDR3 here is CASSRYSGNTIYF. For the CDR3, the DNA is TGTGCCAGTAGCCGCTACTCTGGAAACACCATATATTTT.

CDR3 loop: CASTDPGRGADTQYF. The DNA for the CDR3 is TGTGCCAGCACCGACCCTGGGAGGGGGGCAGATACGCAGTATTTT. The chain carries TRBV6-5 and TRBJ2-3, with a possible D match to TRBD2 (7 bases). Germline assignment: CDR1 MNHEY and CDR2 SVGAGI. This CDR3 contains 15 residues. Trimming removed 7 bases at V and 4 bases at J, with 18 bases between.

This chain uses TRBV24-1 with TRBJ2-1, with a possible D match to TRBD1 (6 bases). Per germline, CDR1 KGHDR and CDR2 SFDVKD. The CDR3 has 14 residues. V was shortened by 2 bases and J by 7 bases, with 11 bases between the two germline ends. This CDR3 is CATSDWDKLNEQFF. DNA of the CDR3: TGTGCCACCAGTGATTGGGACAAACTAAATGAGCAGTTCTTC.

V usage is TRBV4-3 and J usage is TRBJ2-5; possibly TRBD2 for D (5 bases). V lost 0 bases and J lost 4, with 12 bases in between. The CDR3 is made up of 15 amino acids. Germline V lookup: CDR1 LGHNA, CDR2 YSLEER. The CDR3 DNA sequence: TGCGCCAGCAGCCAAGACCCAGGTCGGGGAGAGACCCAGTACTTC. It translates to CASSQDPGRGETQYF.

This sequence joins TRBV19 and TRBJ2-7; tentative D call: TRBD2 (5 bases). The V gene's germline CDR1 is LNHDA and CDR2 SQIVND (reference sequence). Deletions cut 11 bases from V and 4 bases from J, with 12 bases between. The CDR3 runs to 11 residues. The CDR3 DNA sequence: TGTGCCTCCGGGAACCCTTACGAGCAGTACTTC. Amino acid sequence: CASGNPYEQYF.